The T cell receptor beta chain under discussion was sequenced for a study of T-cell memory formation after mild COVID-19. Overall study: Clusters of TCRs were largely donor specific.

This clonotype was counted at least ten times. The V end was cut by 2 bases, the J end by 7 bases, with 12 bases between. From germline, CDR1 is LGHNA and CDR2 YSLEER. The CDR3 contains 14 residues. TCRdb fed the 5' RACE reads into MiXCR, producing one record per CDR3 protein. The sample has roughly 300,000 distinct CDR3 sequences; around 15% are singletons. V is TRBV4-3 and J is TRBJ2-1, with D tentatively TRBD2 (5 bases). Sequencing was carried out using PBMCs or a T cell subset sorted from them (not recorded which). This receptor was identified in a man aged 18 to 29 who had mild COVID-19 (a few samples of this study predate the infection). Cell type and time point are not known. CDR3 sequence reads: CASSQLSTRNEQFF. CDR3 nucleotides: TGCGCCAGCAGCCAATTAAGTACTAGGAATGAGCAGTTCTTC.